This is a list of T cell receptor beta chains from one sample in a study of T cell repertoires in cytomegalovirus infection. TCRdb reprocessed the reads with MiXCR, giving one entry per CDR3 protein. The table has around 300,000 distinct CDR3 sequences, over 20% seen once. Sequencing was done on a sample of PBMCs. These receptors came from a human donor in good health (CMV status not recorded). Some clones in this sample may be carry-over from other donors' samples. Each CDR3 is given with its conserved first and last residue. The D gene is left open where the match is weak. For some rows the clone size is stated as once, few or many, or as a class when expanded; others skip it.

d_call,clone_size,v_call,j_call,cdr3_aa,cdr3_nt
-,many,TRBV7-2,TRBJ1-6,CASTRSRGFGSPLHF,TGTGCCAGCACCCGGAGTAGGGGTTTTGGTTCACCCCTCCACTTT
-,few,TRBV7-9,TRBJ1-1,CASSARQLGDTEAFF,TGTGCCAGCAGCGCACGACAGCTGGGGGACACTGAAGCTTTCTTT
-,-,TRBV9,TRBJ1-5,CASSVVPDQPQHF,TGTGCCAGCAGCGTAGTTCCTGATCAGCCCCAGCATTTT
-,-,TRBV7-7,TRBJ2-2,CASSSSEGTDTGELFF,TGTGCCAGCAGCTCTTCCGAAGGGACTGACACCGGGGAGCTGTTTTTT
TRBD2,few,TRBV6-6,TRBJ2-1,CASSYSGDSQLAGHTYNEQFF,TGTGCCAGCAGTTACTCGGGGGACAGCCAACTAGCGGGACACACCTACAATGAGCAGTTCTTC
-,many,TRBV11-2,TRBJ2-1,CASSPRRGIGDNEQFF,TGTGCCAGCAGCCCGCGGCGCGGGATAGGCGACAATGAGCAGTTCTTC
-,-,TRBV6-2/TRBV6-3,TRBJ2-2,CASSNDNLNTGELFF,TGTGCCAGCAGTAACGACAACTTGAACACCGGGGAGCTGTTTTTT
-,-,TRBV7-2,TRBJ2-3,CASQLRRLGSELSDTQYF,TGTGCCAGCCAGCTTAGAAGATTGGGGTCAGAGTTGTCAGATACGCAGTATTTT
TRBD2,many,TRBV7-2,TRBJ2-7,CASSRESGSSYEQYF,TGTGCCAGCAGCCGGGAAAGCGGGAGCTCCTACGAGCAGTACTTC
-,-,TRBV7-9,TRBJ2-5,CASSPPGANQETQYF,TGTGCCAGCAGCCCTCCGGGGGCTAACCAAGAGACCCAGTACTTC
TRBD1,many,TRBV19,TRBJ2-7,CASSIRTGGYEQYF,TGTGCCAGTAGTATCAGGACAGGGGGCTACGAGCAGTACTTC
-,many,TRBV11-2,TRBJ2-5,CASSSRTWYQETQYF,TGTGCCAGCAGCTCAAGGACGTGGTACCAAGAGACCCAGTACTTC
-,-,TRBV20-1,TRBJ1-4,CSARQLTTNEKLFF,TGCAGTGCAAGACAGTTAACAACTAATGAAAAACTGTTTTTT
-,many,TRBV7-2,TRBJ1-5,CASSVRRGFNQPQHF,TGTGCCAGCAGCGTCCGGCGGGGTTTCAATCAGCCCCAGCATTTT
-,many,TRBV12-3/TRBV12-4,TRBJ1-1,CASSLQQGNTEAFF,TGTGCCAGCAGTTTGCAACAGGGGAACACTGAAGCTTTCTTT
TRBD2,few,TRBV6-2/TRBV6-3,TRBJ2-1,CASKHDAGERDEQFF,TGTGCCAGCAAACACGACGCGGGAGAACGGGATGAGCAGTTCTTC
TRBD1,many,TRBV7-2,TRBJ2-3,CASSNGQGRTDTQYF,TGTGCCAGCAGCAACGGACAGGGAAGAACAGATACGCAGTATTTT